Below, one T cell receptor (beta chain) is given with its context. Its cognate antigen is unknown. Healthy Caucasian donors formed the entire cohort. The data belong to a study of identical twins. Per the germline V gene, CDR1 is LGHNA and CDR2 is YSLEER. CDR3 size: 15 residues. V lost 4 bases and J lost 0; bases outside the gene matches: 6. Study-level points and caveats: Insertions ran lower in abundant cord blood beta clonotypes, though not in memory repertoires.

Template switching added a universal primer site; cDNA carried unique molecular identifiers. From the 5' RACE reads, TCRdb called clonotypes with MiXCR, one entry per CDR3 protein. The sample shows around 220,000 distinct CDR3 sequences, more than 13% of them seen only once. The receptor was derived from a woman between 18 and 30 years old in good health. Sequencing was performed on memory (CD45RO+) T cells sorted from blood. The chain links TRBV4-3 to TRBJ2-7; 7 nucleotides agree with TRBD2. CDR3 in amino acids: CASSRQAGSSYEQYF. CDR3 bases: TGCGCCAGCAGCCGACAAGCGGGGAGCTCCTACGAGCAGTACTTC.